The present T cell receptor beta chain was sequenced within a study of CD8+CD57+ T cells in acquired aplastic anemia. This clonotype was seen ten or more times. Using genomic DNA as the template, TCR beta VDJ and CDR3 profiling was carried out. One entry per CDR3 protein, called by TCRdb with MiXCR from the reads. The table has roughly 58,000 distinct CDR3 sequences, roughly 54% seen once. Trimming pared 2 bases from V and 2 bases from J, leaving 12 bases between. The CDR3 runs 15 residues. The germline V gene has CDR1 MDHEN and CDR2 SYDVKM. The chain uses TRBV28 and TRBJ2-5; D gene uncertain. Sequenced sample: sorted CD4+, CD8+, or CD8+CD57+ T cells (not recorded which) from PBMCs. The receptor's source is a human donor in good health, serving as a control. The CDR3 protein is CASSLGSARQETQYF. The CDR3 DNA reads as TGTGCCAGCAGTTTAGGTTCCGCCAGGCAAGAGACCCAGTACTTC.